Listed here is a single TCR beta chain. Its antigen is unidentified. Distinct nucleotide sequences in the sample also encode this CDR3. The data stem from a study of cytomegalovirus exposure and HLA in healthy donors. Germline V CDR1 and CDR2: SEHNR, FQNEAQ (reference sequence). The V end lost 5 bases, the J end lost 4 bases, and 12 bases lay between the germline ends. The CDR3 has 14 amino acids. With 60 Vbeta and 13 Jbeta primers, the PCR was carried out. Repertoires were generated with immunoSEQ multiplex PCR, while TCRdb's copy carries only in-frame clones and drops some. Of around 130,000 clones in the sample, approximately 75% were seen once. Findings and limits, study-wide: Relative to the approximately 700-donor mean, N-insertions were reportedly fewer in an Asian-associated ancestry cluster in a later analysis. Excluded were some V segments that proved indistinguishable, including TRBV6-2 and TRBV6-3.

The chain has TRBV7-9 and TRBJ1-5, with D perhaps TRBD1 (5 bases). Sequenced material: PBMCs. The clonotype originates from a man aged 40-49 years in good health and CMV-seronegative. The CDR3 coding sequence is TGTGCCAGCAGCCCCCAGCAGGGAAATCAGCCCCAGCATTTT. It is translated as CASSPQQGNQPQHF.